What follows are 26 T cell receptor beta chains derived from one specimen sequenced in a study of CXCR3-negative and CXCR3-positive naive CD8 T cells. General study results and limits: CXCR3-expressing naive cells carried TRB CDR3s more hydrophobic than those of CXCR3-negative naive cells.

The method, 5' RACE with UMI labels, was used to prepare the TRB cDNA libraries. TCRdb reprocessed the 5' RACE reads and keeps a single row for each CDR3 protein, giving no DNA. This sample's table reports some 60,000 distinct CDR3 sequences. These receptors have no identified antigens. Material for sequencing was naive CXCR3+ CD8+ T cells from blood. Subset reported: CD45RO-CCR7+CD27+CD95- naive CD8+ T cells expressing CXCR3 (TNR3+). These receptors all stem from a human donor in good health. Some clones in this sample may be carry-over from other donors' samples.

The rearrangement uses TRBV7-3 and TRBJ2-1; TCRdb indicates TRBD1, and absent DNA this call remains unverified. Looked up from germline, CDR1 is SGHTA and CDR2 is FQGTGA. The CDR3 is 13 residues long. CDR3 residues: CASSLGAAREQFF.

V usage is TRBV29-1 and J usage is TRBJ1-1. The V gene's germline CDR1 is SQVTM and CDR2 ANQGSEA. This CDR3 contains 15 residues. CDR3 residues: CSVESVGGWSTEAFF. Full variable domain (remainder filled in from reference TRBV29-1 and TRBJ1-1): SAVISQKPSRDICQRGTSLTIQCQVDSQVTMMFWYRQQPGQSLTLIATANQGSEATYESGFVIDKFPISRPNLTFSTLTVSNMSPEDSSIYLCSVESVGGWSTEAFFGQGTRLTVV.

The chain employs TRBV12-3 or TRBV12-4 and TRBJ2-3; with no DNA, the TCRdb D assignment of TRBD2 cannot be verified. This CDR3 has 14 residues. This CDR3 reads CASRRAGVTDTQYF.

The CDR3 loop reads CASSKDRVFGAFF. The chain carries TRBV27 and TRBJ1-1; the D call from TCRdb, TRBD1, cannot be confirmed without DNA. The length of the CDR3 is 13 residues. Germline V lookup: CDR1 MNHEY, CDR2 SMNVEV (reference sequence).

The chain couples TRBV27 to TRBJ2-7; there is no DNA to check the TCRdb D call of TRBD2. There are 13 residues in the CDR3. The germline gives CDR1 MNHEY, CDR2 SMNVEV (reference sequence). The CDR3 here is CASTKAGVYEQYF.

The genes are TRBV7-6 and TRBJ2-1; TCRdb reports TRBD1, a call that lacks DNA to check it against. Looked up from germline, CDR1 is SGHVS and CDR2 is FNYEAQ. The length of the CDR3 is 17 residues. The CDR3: CASSVARTGGELNEQFF. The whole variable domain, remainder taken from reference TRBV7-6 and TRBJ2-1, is GAGVSQSPRYKVTKRGQDVALRCDPISGHVSLYWYRQALGQGPEFLTYFNYEAQQDKSGLPNDRFSAERPEGSISTLTIQRTEQRDSAMYRCASSVARTGGELNEQFFGPGTRLTVL.

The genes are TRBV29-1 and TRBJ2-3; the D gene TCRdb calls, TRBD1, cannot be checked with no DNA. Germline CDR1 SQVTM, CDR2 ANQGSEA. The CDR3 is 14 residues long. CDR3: CSGRQGQYTDTQYF.

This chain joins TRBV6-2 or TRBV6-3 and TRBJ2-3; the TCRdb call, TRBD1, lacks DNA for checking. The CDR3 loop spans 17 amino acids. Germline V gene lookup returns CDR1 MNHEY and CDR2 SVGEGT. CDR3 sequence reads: CASSPPSQGGSTDTQYF.

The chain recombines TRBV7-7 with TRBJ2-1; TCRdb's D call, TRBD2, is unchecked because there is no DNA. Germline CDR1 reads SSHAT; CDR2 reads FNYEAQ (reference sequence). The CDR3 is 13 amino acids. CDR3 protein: CASSSTSHNEQFF.

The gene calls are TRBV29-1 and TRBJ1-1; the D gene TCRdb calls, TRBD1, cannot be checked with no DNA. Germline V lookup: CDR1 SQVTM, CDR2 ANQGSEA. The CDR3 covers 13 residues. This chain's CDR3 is CSVNRDRGPEAFF.

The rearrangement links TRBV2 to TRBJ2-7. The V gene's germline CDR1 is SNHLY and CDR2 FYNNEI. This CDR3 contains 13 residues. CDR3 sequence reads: CASSDSFACEQYF. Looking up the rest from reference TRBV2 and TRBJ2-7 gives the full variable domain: EPEVTQTPSHQVTQMGQEVILRCVPISNHLYFYWYRQILGQKVEFLVSFYNNEISEKSEIFDDQFSVERPDGSNFTLKIRSTKLEDSAMYFCASSDSFACEQYFGPGTRLTVT.

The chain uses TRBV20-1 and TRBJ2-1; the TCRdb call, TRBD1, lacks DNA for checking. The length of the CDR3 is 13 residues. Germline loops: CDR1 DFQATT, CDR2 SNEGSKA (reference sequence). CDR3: CSASQTDSNEQFF.

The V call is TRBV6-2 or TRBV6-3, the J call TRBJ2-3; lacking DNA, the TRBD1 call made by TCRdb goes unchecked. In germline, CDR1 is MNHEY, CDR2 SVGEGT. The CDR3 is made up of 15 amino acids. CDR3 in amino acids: CASSLNGGGVDTQYF.

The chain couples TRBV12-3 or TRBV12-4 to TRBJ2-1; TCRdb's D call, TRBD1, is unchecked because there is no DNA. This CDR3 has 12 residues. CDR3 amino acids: CASSPVGDEQFF.

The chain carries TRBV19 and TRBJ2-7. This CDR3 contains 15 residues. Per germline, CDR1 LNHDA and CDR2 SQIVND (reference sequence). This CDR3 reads CASSETSASTYEQYF.

CDR3 protein: CSAQGAVNQPQHF. This chain connects TRBV20-1 to TRBJ1-5; no DNA is available, so the TRBD1 call from TCRdb remains unchecked. Germline CDR1 and CDR2: DFQATT and SNEGSKA (reference sequence). This CDR3 is 13 amino acids long.

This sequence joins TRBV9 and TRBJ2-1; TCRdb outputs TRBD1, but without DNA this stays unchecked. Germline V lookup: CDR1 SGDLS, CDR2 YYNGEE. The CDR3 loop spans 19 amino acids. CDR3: CASSVVGTRQGSSYNEQFF.

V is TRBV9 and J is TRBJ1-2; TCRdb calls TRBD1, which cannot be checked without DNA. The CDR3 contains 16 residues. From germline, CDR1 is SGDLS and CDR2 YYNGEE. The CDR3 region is CASSPRTGETNYGYTF.

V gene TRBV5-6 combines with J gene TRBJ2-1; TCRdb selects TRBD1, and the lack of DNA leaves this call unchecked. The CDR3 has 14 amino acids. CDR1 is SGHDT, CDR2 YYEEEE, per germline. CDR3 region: CASSPGQGYNEQFF.

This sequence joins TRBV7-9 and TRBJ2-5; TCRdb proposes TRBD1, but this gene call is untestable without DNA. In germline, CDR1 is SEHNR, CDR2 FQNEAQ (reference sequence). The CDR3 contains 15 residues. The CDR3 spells CASSYIWGEQETQYF.

This CDR3 reads CASSLVTAVAGELFF. The rearrangement uses TRBV5-1 and TRBJ2-2. The CDR3 consists of 15 residues. CDR1 and CDR2 (germline): SGHRS, YFSETQ.

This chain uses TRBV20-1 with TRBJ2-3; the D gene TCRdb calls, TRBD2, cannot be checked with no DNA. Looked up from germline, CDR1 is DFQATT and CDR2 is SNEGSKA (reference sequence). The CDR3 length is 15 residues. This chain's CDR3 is CSAFETSGREDTQYF.

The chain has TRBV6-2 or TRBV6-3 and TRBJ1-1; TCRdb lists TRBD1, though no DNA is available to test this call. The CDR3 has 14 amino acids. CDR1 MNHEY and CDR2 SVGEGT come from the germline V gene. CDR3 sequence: CASNQDRTNTEAFF.

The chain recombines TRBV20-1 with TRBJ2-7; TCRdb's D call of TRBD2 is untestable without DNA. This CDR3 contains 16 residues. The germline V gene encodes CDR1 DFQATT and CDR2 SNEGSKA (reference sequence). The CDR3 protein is CSARGSRMGIRNEQYF.

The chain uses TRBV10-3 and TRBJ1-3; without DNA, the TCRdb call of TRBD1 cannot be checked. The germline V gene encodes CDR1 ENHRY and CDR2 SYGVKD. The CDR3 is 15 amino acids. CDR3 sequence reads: CAISEQGAEGNTIYF.

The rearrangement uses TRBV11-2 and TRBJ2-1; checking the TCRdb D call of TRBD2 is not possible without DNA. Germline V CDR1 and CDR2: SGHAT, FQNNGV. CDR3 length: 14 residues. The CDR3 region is CASRGTSSYNEQFF.